The text below deals with one T cell receptor (beta chain). Assay used: immunoSEQ multiplex PCR; TCRdb lists only in-frame clones, some missing. The sample lists more than 250,000 clones; 90% were seen once. Participant-given clinical history determined each cohort assignment. The data were taken from a study of blood T cell repertoires in COVID-19. Overall study: Acute and convalescent COVID-19 specimens originated in the United States, Italy and Spain.

Germline V CDR1 and CDR2: SGHAT, FQNNGV. This CDR3 has 16 residues. V was clipped by 5 bases and J by 1 base; unmatched bases: 4. The receptor was isolated from a woman aged 18 to 35 with acute COVID-19. What was sequenced was PBMCs or T cells enriched from blood (not recorded which). This chain uses TRBV11-2 with TRBJ2-1; TRBD2 agrees at 11 bases. The CDR3 loop reads CASSTGLAGSYNEQFF. In DNA, the CDR3 is TGTGCCAGCAGCACCGGACTAGCGGGTTCCTACAATGAGCAGTTCTTC.